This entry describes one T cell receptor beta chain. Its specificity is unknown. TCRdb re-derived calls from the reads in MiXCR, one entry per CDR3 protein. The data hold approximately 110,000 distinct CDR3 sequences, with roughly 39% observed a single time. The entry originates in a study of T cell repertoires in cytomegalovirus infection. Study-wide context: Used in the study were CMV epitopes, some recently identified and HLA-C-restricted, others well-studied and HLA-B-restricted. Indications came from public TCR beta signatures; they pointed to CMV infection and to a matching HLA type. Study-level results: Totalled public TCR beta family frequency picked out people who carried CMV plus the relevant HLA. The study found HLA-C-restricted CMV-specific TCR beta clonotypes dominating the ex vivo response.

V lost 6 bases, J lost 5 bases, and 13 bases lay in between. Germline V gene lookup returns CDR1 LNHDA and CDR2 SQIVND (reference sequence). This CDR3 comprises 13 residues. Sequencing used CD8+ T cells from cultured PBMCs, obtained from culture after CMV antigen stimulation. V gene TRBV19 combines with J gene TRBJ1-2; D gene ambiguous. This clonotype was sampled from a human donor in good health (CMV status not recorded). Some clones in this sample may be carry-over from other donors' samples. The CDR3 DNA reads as TGTGCCAGTAGGATGGAGGGCCTTTATGGCTACACCTTC. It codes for CASRMEGLYGYTF.